This T cell receptor (beta chain) is from a study of beta chain features in type 1 diabetes. Findings of the study overall: VDJ junctions sequenced from type 1 diabetes patients showed fewer insertions and more deletions. For Type 1 diabetes patients, all four CD4+ subsets carried TCRB CDR3s that were moderately but significantly shorter.

In this sample, this clone turned up a few times. Its antigen is unknown. Expressed TCRB transcripts were sequenced because the entire RNA isolate underwent reverse transcription. The method was immunoSEQ multiplex PCR; TCRdb's version includes in-frame clones alone and lacks a portion of them. The sample has more than 300,000 clones; approximately 8% are singletons. Germline trimming cut 7 bases from V and 9 bases from J; bases unmatched to any gene: 10. There are 16 residues in the CDR3. CDR1 and CDR2 from the germline V gene are MNHNY and SVGAGI (reference sequence). A single heparinised blood sample, averaging roughly 110 mL, was obtained per donor.

The chain employs TRBV6-6 and TRBJ2-1, with 15 bases identical to TRBD2. This receptor was obtained from a woman aged 18-29 years in good health. The sample comprised central memory CD4+ T cells from blood. In nucleotides, the CDR3 is TGTGCCAGCACCCCAGGACTAGCGGGAGGGTCGGGTGAGCAGTTCTTC. It codes for CASTPGLAGGSGEQFF.